The 5 T cell receptor beta chains below were found in one sample sequenced in a study of T cell changes during pregnancy in multiple sclerosis. Sequencing was performed with immunoSEQ multiplex PCR; in TCRdb, only in-frame clones are kept and a portion is missing. The sample yields about 38,000 clones, over 90% seen once. Sequenced here: CD4+ T cells from peripheral blood mononuclear cells, sampled after pregnancy. These TCRs come from a female donor in good health, enrolled as a control in a pregnancy study.

V is TRBV30 and J is TRBJ2-6; D gene uncertain. V dropped 2 bases and J dropped 0 bases, with 5 bases sitting between them. The V gene's germline CDR1 is GTSNPN and CDR2 SVGIG (reference sequence). CDR3 size: 14 residues. The CDR3 reads CAWSSYSGANVLTF. CDR3 nucleotides: TGTGCCTGGAGTTCCTACTCTGGGGCCAACGTCCTGACTTTC.

This clone was seen more than once but under ten times. This chain links TRBV19 with TRBJ1-2; a possible D gene is TRBD1 (5 bases). Germline-derived CDR1 and CDR2 are LNHDA and SQIVND (reference sequence). The CDR3 sequence is 11 residues long. V was pared by 9 bases and J by 5 bases, with 10 bases between. The CDR3 loop reads CASQQEYGYTF. The CDR3 bases are TGTGCCAGCCAACAGGAATATGGCTACACCTTC.

This sequence joins TRBV19 and TRBJ1-1; 7 bases fit TRBD1. The germline V gene has CDR1 LNHDA and CDR2 SQIVND (reference sequence). This CDR3 has 15 residues. V lost 6 bases, J lost 0 bases, and 7 bases stayed unmatched. Here the CDR3 reads CASSSTGRMNTEAFF. The CDR3 region has the DNA TGTGCCAGTAGCTCGACAGGGCGTATGAACACTGAAGCTTTCTTT.

The genes are TRBV19 and TRBJ1-5, with D unclear. This CDR3 is 13 amino acids long. From germline, CDR1 is LNHDA and CDR2 SQIVND (reference sequence). Between the trimmed V and J ends, which lost 8 bases and 2 bases, there was a span of 10 bases. CDR3 residues: CASAKERNQPQHF. DNA of the CDR3: TGTGCCAGTGCGAAAGAACGCAATCAGCCCCAGCATTTT.

With regard to this clone: An end of the junction does not agree with germline; a read error may underlie this. The chain has TRBV7-7 and TRBJ2-2; D is uncertain. Germline V gene data show CDR1 as SSHAT and CDR2 as FNYEAQ (reference sequence). The CDR3 spans 15 residues. CDR3 amino acids: CASSRGSGNTGELFF. The CDR3 DNA is TGTGCTAGCAGCCGAGGTTCGGGGAACACCGGGGAGCTGTTTTTT.